Shown below are 29 T cell receptor beta chains from a single sample sequenced in a study of T-cell memory formation after mild COVID-19. MiXCR, applied by TCRdb to the 5' RACE reads, yields one record per CDR3 protein. The sample records approximately 300,000 distinct CDR3 sequences, 15% to 20% being singletons. The specimen sequenced was PBMCs or a T cell subset sorted from them (not recorded which). Source of these receptors: a man younger than 35 who had mild COVID-19 (a few samples of this study predate the infection). Cell type and time point are not known.

This chain connects TRBV4-1 to TRBJ2-7; D might be TRBD1 (5 bases). The V end lost 4 bases, the J end lost 5 bases, and 15 bases lay between the germline ends. The CDR3 length is 14 residues. Germline CDR1 MGHRA, CDR2 YSYEKL. The CDR3 here is CASSLRTYGDEQYF. CDR3 DNA sequence: TGCGCCAGCAGCCTAAGGACATATGGCGACGAGCAGTACTTC.

The V and J genes are TRBV4-1 and TRBJ2-5, with D possibly TRBD2 on 5 matching bases. The CDR3 extends over 14 amino acids. V lost 1 base, J lost 4 bases, and 10 bases lay in between. Germline V gene data show CDR1 as MGHRA and CDR2 as YSYEKL. Here the CDR3 reads CASSQVPGSETQYF. Written as DNA, the CDR3 is TGCGCCAGCAGCCAAGTTCCGGGGTCAGAGACCCAGTACTTC.

This clonotype appeared a few times. This chain joins TRBV5-1 and TRBJ2-7; D may match TRBD1 or TRBD2 (6 bases each). The CDR3 length is 13 residues. Between the trimmed V and J ends, which lost 1 base and 5 bases, there was a span of 10 bases. CDR1 is SGHRS and CDR2 is YFSETQ in the germline V gene. The CDR3 nucleotides are TGCGCCAGCAGCTTGAACGGGGGCGACGAGCAGTACGTC. Residues: CASSLNGGDEQYV.

This clonotype has only a few counts. The genes are TRBV7-2 and TRBJ2-5; 10 nucleotides match TRBD1. After removal of 6 bases from V and 5 bases from J, the junction contained 6 bases not matched to a gene. In germline, CDR1 is SGHTA, CDR2 FQGNSA. CDR3 length: 14 residues. CDR3 in amino acids: CASRVTGGLETQYF. CDR3 nucleotide sequence: TGTGCCAGCAGAGTGACAGGGGGCCTGGAGACCCAGTACTTC. Looking up the rest from reference TRBV7-2 and TRBJ2-5 gives the full variable domain: GAGVSQSPSNKVTEKGKDVELRCDPISGHTALYWYRQSLGQGLEFLIYFQGNSAPDKSGLPSDRFSAERTGGSVSTLTIQRTQQEDSAVYLCASRVTGGLETQYFGPGTRLLVL.

This rearrangement joins TRBV5-1 to TRBJ2-7, with 9 bases aligning to TRBD1. The CDR3 extends over 14 amino acids. Germline CDR1 is SGHRS and CDR2 is YFSETQ. Unmatched junction bases numbered 5, after V lost 4 bases and J lost 3 bases. CDR3 amino acids: CASSLTGGDYEQYF. The DNA for the CDR3 is TGCGCCAGCAGCCTGACAGGGGGGGACTACGAGCAGTACTTC.

This clonotype was counted between two and nine times. The V and J genes are TRBV6-2 or TRBV6-3 and TRBJ2-7, with TRBD1 matching 7 bases. CDR3 length equals 12 residues. V shed 4 bases and J 6 bases; nucleotides not matched to a gene: 3. The V gene's germline CDR1 is MNHEY and CDR2 SVGEGT. Here the CDR3 reads CASSSTGIEQYF. The CDR3 nucleotides are TGTGCCAGCAGTTCGACAGGGATCGAGCAGTACTTC.

This clonotype was observed a handful of times. V usage is TRBV10-1 and J usage is TRBJ1-1; D is perhaps TRBD1 (5 bases). The CDR3 sequence is 15 residues long. V lost 3 bases to trimming and J lost 1 base, with 12 bases between them. Germline V CDR1 and CDR2: WNHNN, SYGVQD (reference sequence). CDR3 in amino acids: CASSDPGTENTEAFF. The CDR3 DNA reads as TGCGCCAGCAGTGACCCCGGGACCGAGAACACTGAAGCTTTCTTT.

This clonotype was counted a few times. The CDR3, as DNA: TGCGCCAGCAGCCCGGAGGGTGCTGGGGCCAACGTCCTGACTTTC. Translated, it gives CASSPEGAGANVLTF. The rearrangement links TRBV5-1 to TRBJ2-6, with D perhaps TRBD2 (6 bases). The germline V and J ends were trimmed by 4 bases and 2 bases, with 10 bases remaining between them. From germline, CDR1 is SGHRS and CDR2 YFSETQ. The CDR3 has 15 amino acids.

The V and J genes are TRBV4-3 and TRBJ2-2; D is unresolved. V lost 0 bases and J 4 bases, leaving 9 bases between the germline ends. Germline V gene lookup returns CDR1 LGHNA and CDR2 YSLEER. This CDR3 is built from 15 residues. In DNA, the CDR3 is TGCGCCAGCAGCCAAGATAGCATCAGCACCGGGGAGCTGTTTTTT. Its translation is CASSQDSISTGELFF.

This clonotype was seen more than once but under ten times. The chain couples TRBV7-2 to TRBJ2-4; TRBD2 matches 8 bases. The germline V gene has CDR1 SGHTA and CDR2 FQGNSA. This CDR3 has 16 amino acids. Trimming removed 1 base from V and 7 bases from J; junction bases left unmatched: 9. The CDR3 DNA reads as TGTGCCAGCAGCTTAGACGGGGGGGCACGGAGTAACATTCAGTACTTC. Translated: CASSLDGGARSNIQYF.

The sample holds a few counts of this clonotype. This chain connects TRBV7-9 to TRBJ2-2; 9 bases are shared with TRBD1. Germline CDR1 is SEHNR and CDR2 is FQNEAQ (reference sequence). This CDR3 region has 15 residues. V was clipped by 5 bases and J by 6 bases; unmatched bases: 7. CDR3 in amino acids: CASSHRGQGAGELFF. DNA for the CDR3: TGTGCCAGCAGCCACCGGGGACAGGGAGCCGGGGAGCTGTTTTTT.

This clonotype was observed a few times. The V and J genes are TRBV29-1 and TRBJ1-1, with TRBD1 matching over 9 bases. The CDR3 runs 13 residues. Germline V gene data show CDR1 as SQVTM and CDR2 as ANQGSEA. V was pared by 7 bases and J by 4 bases, with 7 bases of the junction left unmatched. CDR3: CSEKQGAPTEAFF. CDR3 nucleotides: TGCAGCGAAAAACAGGGGGCGCCCACTGAAGCTTTCTTT. Full variable domain (outside the CDR3, taken from reference TRBV29-1 and TRBJ1-1): SAVISQKPSRDICQRGTSLTIQCQVDSQVTMMFWYRQQPGQSLTLIATANQGSEATYESGFVIDKFPISRPNLTFSTLTVSNMSPEDSSIYLCSEKQGAPTEAFFGQGTRLTVV.

This clonotype was counted ten times or more. The chain uses TRBV11-1 and TRBJ1-1; 9 bases fit TRBD1. CDR3 length equals 13 residues. Germline V gene sequence: CDR1 SGHAT, CDR2 FQDESV (reference sequence). V gave up 5 bases and J gave up 6 bases; unmatched junction bases: 4. CDR3 bases: TGTGCCAGCAGCCGACAGGGGGGCGCTGAAGCTTTCTTT. Its protein is CASSRQGGAEAFF.

Here the CDR3 DNA reads TGCAGTGCGAACAGTTATAATTCACCCCTCCACTTT. Encoded protein: CSANSYNSPLHF. The chain has TRBV20-1 and TRBJ1-6; D remains ambiguous. V lost 6 bases to trimming and J lost 4 bases, with 7 bases between them. The CDR3 has 12 amino acids. Germline V CDR1 and CDR2: DFQATT, SNEGSKA (reference sequence).

This clonotype was found a few times. The V call is TRBV2, the J call TRBJ1-2; the D is unclear. Trimming took 4 bases from V and 4 from J, leaving 4 bases between them. The germline V gene has CDR1 SNHLY and CDR2 FYNNEI. CDR3 size: 11 residues. For the CDR3, the DNA is TGTGCCAGCAGTGTTAGCTATGGCTACACCTTC. Translation gives CASSVSYGYTF.

Many counts were recorded for this clonotype. The chain is built from TRBV5-1 and TRBJ2-5; TRBD2 matches at 8 bases. This CDR3 region has 19 residues. The germline V gene encodes CDR1 SGHRS and CDR2 YFSETQ. V dropped 3 bases and J dropped 5; count of bases not matched to a gene: 21. The CDR3 DNA reads TGCGCCAGCAGCTCGAGTCCCCAAGTCAGCGGGGGCCTCGGGGAGACCCAGTACTTC. Protein sequence: CASSSSPQVSGGLGETQYF.

The gene calls are TRBV6-1 and TRBJ2-7, with D perhaps matching TRBD1 (6 bases). V was trimmed by 1 base and J by 6 bases, leaving 10 bases between them. The CDR3 runs 13 residues. Germline V CDR1 and CDR2: MNHNS, SASEGT. The CDR3 DNA sequence: TGTGCCAGCAGTGAAGGTACAGGGATCGAGCAGTACGTC. Protein: CASSEGTGIEQYV.

The chain joins TRBV5-1 to TRBJ2-7, with 12 bases identical to TRBD2. The CDR3 loop spans 15 amino acids. Germline lookup yields CDR1 SGHRS and CDR2 YFSETQ. Trimming took 3 bases from V and 4 from J; bases not matched to a gene: 5. Here the CDR3 DNA reads TGCGCCAGCAGCTCCGGACTAGCGGGAATGTACGAGCAGTACTTC. This translates into CASSSGLAGMYEQYF. The whole variable domain, remainder taken from reference TRBV5-1 and TRBJ2-7, is KAGVTQTPRYLIKTRGQQVTLSCSPISGHRSVSWYQQTPGQGLQFLFEYFSETQRNKGNFPGRFSGRQFSNSRSEMNVSTLELGDSALYLCASSSGLAGMYEQYFGPGTRLTVT.

This chain links TRBV6-5 with TRBJ1-3, with D hard to call. Germline V gene sequence: CDR1 MNHEY, CDR2 SVGAGI. V lost 5 bases and J 0 bases, leaving 5 bases between the germline ends. CDR3 length: 13 amino acids. Here the CDR3 DNA reads TGTGCCAGCAGTCCTAACTCTGGAAACACCATATATTTT. This codes for CASSPNSGNTIYF.

This clonotype was picked up a small number of times. This chain uses TRBV7-9 with TRBJ1-6, with D maybe TRBD1 (6 bases). The CDR3 contains 15 residues. V was trimmed by 3 bases and J by 9 bases, leaving 15 bases between them. The V gene's germline CDR1 is SEHNR and CDR2 FQNEAQ (reference sequence). The DNA for the CDR3 is TGTGCCAGCAGCTTGGCGGGGGCCCGGGGTTCACCCCTCCACTTT. It is translated as CASSLAGARGSPLHF.

The V and J genes are TRBV6-4 and TRBJ1-2; 10 bases map to TRBD1. The V gene end was trimmed by 6 bases and the J gene end by 6 bases; junction bases not matched to a gene: 10. The CDR3 has 15 residues. Germline V gene sequence: CDR1 MRHNA, CDR2 SNTAGT. CDR3 bases: TGTGCCAGCAGATCTGGGACAGGGGAGATCGATGGCTACACCTTC. This sequence encodes CASRSGTGEIDGYTF.

CDR3 bases: TGTGCCAGCAGCTTCCGGACAGGGGGGTCACCCCTCCACTTT. This codes for CASSFRTGGSPLHF. The V and J genes are TRBV7-2 and TRBJ1-6; TRBD1 agrees at 10 bases. The germline V gene has CDR1 SGHTA and CDR2 FQGNSA. J gave up 10 bases and V 3 bases, and 3 bases lay outside the gene matches. The CDR3 contains 14 residues. Filled out from reference TRBV7-2 and TRBJ1-6, the complete variable domain reads GAGVSQSPSNKVTEKGKDVELRCDPISGHTALYWYRQSLGQGLEFLIYFQGNSAPDKSGLPSDRFSAERTGGSVSTLTIQRTQQEDSAVYLCASSFRTGGSPLHFGNGTRLTVT.

This clonotype was observed a handful of times. V and J are TRBV5-8 and TRBJ1-1; tentative D call: TRBD1 (5 bases). With 4 bases removed from V and 5 bases from J, the gap between germline ends came to 15 bases. Germline V gene sequence: CDR1 SGHTS, CDR2 YDEGEE. This CDR3 has 14 amino acids. In DNA, the CDR3 is TGTGCCAGCAGCCTCTGGGGGGTGACTACTGAAGCTTTCTTT. Its translation: CASSLWGVTTEAFF. Based on the CDR3 plus reference TRBV5-8 and TRBJ1-1, the full variable domain is EAGVTQSPTHLIKTRGQQATLRCSPISGHTSVYWYQQALGLGLQFLLWYDEGEERNRGNFPPRFSGRQFPNYSSELNVNALELEDSALYLCASSLWGVTTEAFFGQGTRLTVV.

The chain links TRBV25-1 to TRBJ1-5, with 9 positions matching TRBD1. The ends lost 1 base at V and 6 bases at J; junction bases unmatched: 13. The CDR3 is 18 residues long. Germline V CDR1 and CDR2: MGHDK, SYGVNS. The CDR3 reads CASSESVGTGLDGQPQHF. DNA for the CDR3: TGTGCCAGCAGTGAATCAGTCGGGACAGGGCTGGATGGTCAGCCCCAGCATTTT. The full variable domain, rest sourced from reference TRBV25-1 and TRBJ1-5, is EADIYQTPRYLVIGTGKKITLECSQTMGHDKMYWYQQDPGMELHLIHYSYGVNSTEKGDLSSESTVSRIRTEHFPLTLESARPSHTSQYLCASSESVGTGLDGQPQHFGDGTRLSIL.

This rearrangement joins TRBV7-9 to TRBJ1-2; TRBD1 matches 8 bases. This CDR3 comprises 15 residues. Germline V gene sequence: CDR1 SEHNR, CDR2 FQNEAQ (reference sequence). V lost 4 bases and J lost 3; bases outside the gene matches: 7. The DNA of the CDR3 is TGTGCCAGCAGCTCAACAGGGGGGCTCTACTATGGCTACACCTTC. Translation: CASSSTGGLYYGYTF.

The chain employs TRBV7-2 and TRBJ1-5; 8 bases map to TRBD1. This CDR3 contains 14 residues. Germline CDR1 and CDR2: SGHTA and FQGNSA. V shed 5 bases, J shed 3 bases, and the junction held 3 bases outside the gene matches. CDR3 region: CASSKDRVNQPQHF. DNA of the CDR3: TGTGCCAGCAGCAAGGACAGGGTCAATCAGCCCCAGCATTTT.

The sample holds a few counts of this clonotype. The CDR3 protein is CASSGQSTNTGELFF. As DNA, the CDR3 is TGTGCCAGTTCGGGACAAAGCACGAACACCGGGGAGCTGTTTTTT. The chain uses TRBV19 and TRBJ2-2; tentatively, D is TRBD1 (6 bases). From germline, CDR1 is LNHDA and CDR2 SQIVND (reference sequence). Trimming took off 8 bases at V and 0 bases at J, with 13 bases between the two ends. The CDR3 runs to 15 residues.

This chain uses TRBV7-2 with TRBJ2-1; tentatively, D is TRBD1 (5 bases). Trimming cost V 3 bases and J 6 bases, with 12 bases left between them. This CDR3 has 14 residues. The germline V gene has CDR1 SGHTA and CDR2 FQGNSA. In DNA form, the CDR3 reads TGTGCCAGCAGCTTTGTGCAGGGTTTCAATGAGCAGTTCTTC. Its translation is CASSFVQGFNEQFF. The full variable domain, its missing parts supplied by reference TRBV7-2 and TRBJ2-1, is GAGVSQSPSNKVTEKGKDVELRCDPISGHTALYWYRQSLGQGLEFLIYFQGNSAPDKSGLPSDRFSAERTGGSVSTLTIQRTQQEDSAVYLCASSFVQGFNEQFFGPGTRLTVL.

This chain uses TRBV20-1 with TRBJ1-5; D remains unclear. V shed 3 bases and J shed 3 bases, with 12 bases lying between them. Per germline, CDR1 DFQATT and CDR2 SNEGSKA (reference sequence). CDR3 length: 14 amino acids. CDR3 loop: CSARLHSSNQPQHF. The CDR3 nucleotides read TGCAGTGCTAGGCTTCACTCGTCCAATCAGCCCCAGCATTTT.